One sample yielded the 14 T cell receptor beta chains listed below, sequenced in a study of T cells in Graves' hyperthyroidism and ophthalmopathy. RNA transcripts were the template for amplifying TCR beta CDR3 regions. A set of HTBI primers served as the primers for a first-round RT-PCR of the TCR CDR3. TCRdb ran MiXCR on the multiplex PCR reads and lists one entry per CDR3 protein. Of around 490,000 distinct CDR3 sequences listed, just under 20% are singletons. Source material: blood. The source is a man aged 40-49 years with Graves' ophthalmopathy.

This clonotype showed up just a few times. The J gene is TRBJ2-5, the V gene TRBV27; 10 bases line up with TRBD2. V trimming: 5 bases; J trimming: 4 bases; junction bases outside the gene matches: 16. The CDR3 loop spans 18 amino acids. CDR1 MNHEY and CDR2 SMNVEV come from the germline V gene (reference sequence). This chain's CDR3 is CASSPLDLAGGSAETQYF. CDR3 bases: TGTGCCAGCAGTCCTTTAGATTTAGCGGGAGGTTCGGCAGAGACCCAGTACTTC.

The V and J genes are TRBV29-1 and TRBJ2-7, with D tentatively TRBD1 or TRBD2 (6 bases each). There are 12 residues in the CDR3. Per the germline V gene, CDR1 is SQVTM and CDR2 is ANQGSEA. The germline V and J ends were trimmed by 3 bases and 5 bases, with 11 bases remaining between them. CDR3 bases: TGCAGCGTTGAGGGGGGCCCCGACGAGCAGTACTTC. Its translation: CSVEGGPDEQYF.

This clonotype was recorded many times. The rearrangement uses TRBV6-5 and TRBJ2-7; TRBD2 aligns across 8 bases. Germline loops: CDR1 MNHEY, CDR2 SVGAGI. The CDR3 spans 16 residues. Germline trimming cut 2 bases from V and 2 bases from J; bases unmatched to any gene: 8. CDR3 DNA: TGTGCCAGCAGTTACAGCTGGACTAGCAGAACCTACGAGCAGTACTTC. Translation: CASSYSWTSRTYEQYF.

V is TRBV12-3 or TRBV12-4 and J is TRBJ2-2; tentatively, D is TRBD2 (5 bases). Trimming took off 7 bases at V and 0 bases at J, with 9 bases between the two ends. CDR3 length: 14 amino acids. CDR3 sequence reads: CASISGSNTGELFF. CDR3 DNA: TGTGCCAGCATTTCGGGGTCGAACACCGGGGAGCTGTTTTTT.

The sample holds a few counts of this clonotype. The chain employs TRBV20-1 and TRBJ1-1; D gene uncertain. Germline assignment: CDR1 DFQATT and CDR2 SNEGSKA (reference sequence). The V gene lost 6 bases and the J gene lost 8 bases, with 19 bases spanning the gap. The length of the CDR3 is 13 residues. CDR3 sequence: CSAPDGPEVEAFF. The CDR3 DNA reads TGCAGTGCCCCGGACGGACCTGAAGTAGAAGCTTTCTTT.

This clonotype was observed a few times. V usage is TRBV7-9 and J usage is TRBJ2-2; D remains unclear. V dropped 4 bases and J dropped 6 bases, with 9 bases sitting between them. In germline, CDR1 is SEHNR, CDR2 FQNEAQ (reference sequence). This CDR3 spans 13 amino acids. CDR3 sequence (DNA): TGTGCCAGCAGCTCTTATGAGCCCGGGGAGCTGTTTTTT. Its translation is CASSSYEPGELFF.

This clonotype was detected only a few times. The rearrangement joins TRBV6-2 or TRBV6-3 to TRBJ2-3; D remains ambiguous. The CDR3 is 10 residues long. V was shortened by 6 bases and J by 4 bases, with 2 bases between the two germline ends. Germline V gives CDR1 MNHEY, CDR2 SVGEGT. CDR3 amino acids: CASRADTQYF. The CDR3 DNA reads TGTGCCAGCAGAGCAGATACGCAGTATTTT.

This clonotype has a count of ten or more. V gene TRBV4-1 combines with J gene TRBJ1-1, with TRBD1 as a possible D gene (6 bases). Trimming took off 3 bases at V and 4 bases at J, with 18 bases between the two ends. The CDR3 consists of 16 residues. Germline values: CDR1 MGHRA, CDR2 YSYEKL. The DNA of the CDR3 is TGCGCCAGCAGCCAGTCGGACAGAAAGGGGGGCACTGAAGCTTTCTTT. Translated, it gives CASSQSDRKGGTEAFF.

The table lists this clonotype with many counts. V is TRBV4-3 and J is TRBJ1-1; D gene unclear. This CDR3 region has 13 residues. Germline V CDR1 and CDR2: LGHNA, YSLEER. The V end lost 0 bases, the J end lost 8 bases, and 10 bases lay between the germline ends. The DNA for the CDR3 is TGCGCCAGCAGCCAAGAATTAGCTTCCGAAGCTTTCTTT. It specifies CASSQELASEAFF.

The rearrangement links TRBV18 to TRBJ2-1; TRBD2 might be the D (5 bases). The CDR3 has 12 amino acids. V shed 2 bases and J shed 13 bases, with 12 bases lying between them. Germline V lookup: CDR1 KGHSH, CDR2 LQKENI. DNA for the CDR3: TGTGCCAGCTCACCAGGACTTTCCTCACAGTTCTTC. Its translation is CASSPGLSSQFF.

This clonotype was recorded at least ten times. The chain links TRBV11-2 to TRBJ1-2; no clear D. V lost 5 bases and J lost 1, with 11 bases in between. Germline V CDR1 and CDR2: SGHAT, FQNNGV. CDR3 length: 14 residues. DNA for the CDR3: TGTGCCAGCAGCCCTGGGAGGCTTAACTATGGCTACACCTTC. Protein: CASSPGRLNYGYTF.

This clonotype occurred a few times. The rearrangement joins TRBV20-1 to TRBJ2-7; possible D gene TRBD2, 7 bases. The CDR3 loop spans 15 amino acids. Trimming removed 5 bases at V and 5 bases at J, with 22 bases between. CDR1 and CDR2 (germline): DFQATT, SNEGSKA (reference sequence). The CDR3 DNA follows: TGCAGTGCTCGGGGAAAGGGGGGGCGCGAGAACGAGCAGTACTTC. This gives the protein CSARGKGGRENEQYF.

This clonotype was observed a handful of times. V usage is TRBV3-1 and J usage is TRBJ2-2; D could derive from TRBD1 or TRBD2 (5 bases each). The CDR3 has 15 amino acids. V lost 2 bases and J lost 4, with 11 bases in between. Germline CDR1 LGHDT, CDR2 YNNKEL (reference sequence). The CDR3 region is CASSQRGAGTGELFF. Here the CDR3 DNA reads TGTGCCAGCAGCCAAAGGGGCGCGGGCACCGGGGAGCTGTTTTTT.

This clonotype was seen a few times. The V and J genes are TRBV4-1 and TRBJ2-7; a weak D match, TRBD1 (5 bases). Germline V CDR1 and CDR2: MGHRA, YSYEKL. The CDR3 extends over 14 amino acids. Trimming removed 4 bases from V and 3 bases from J, with 13 bases in between. Here the CDR3 reads CASSRVDRHYEQYF. The CDR3 coding sequence is TGCGCCAGCAGCCGTGTCGACAGACACTACGAGCAGTACTTC.